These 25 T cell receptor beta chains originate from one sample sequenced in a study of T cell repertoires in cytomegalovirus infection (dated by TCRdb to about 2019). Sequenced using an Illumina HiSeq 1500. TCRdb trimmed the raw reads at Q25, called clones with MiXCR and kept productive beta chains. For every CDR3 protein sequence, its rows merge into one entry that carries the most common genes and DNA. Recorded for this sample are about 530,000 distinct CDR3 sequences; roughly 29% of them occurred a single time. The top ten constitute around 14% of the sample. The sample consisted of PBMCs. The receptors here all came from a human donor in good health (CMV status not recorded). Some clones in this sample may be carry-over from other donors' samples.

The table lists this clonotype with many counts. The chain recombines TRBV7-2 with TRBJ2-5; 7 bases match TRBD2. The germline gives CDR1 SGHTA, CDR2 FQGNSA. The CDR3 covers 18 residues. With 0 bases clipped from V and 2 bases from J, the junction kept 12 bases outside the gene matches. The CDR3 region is CASSLAPGGLRRQETQYF. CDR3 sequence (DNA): TGTGCCAGCAGCTTAGCGCCGGGGGGATTACGCAGGCAAGAGACCCAGTACTTC.

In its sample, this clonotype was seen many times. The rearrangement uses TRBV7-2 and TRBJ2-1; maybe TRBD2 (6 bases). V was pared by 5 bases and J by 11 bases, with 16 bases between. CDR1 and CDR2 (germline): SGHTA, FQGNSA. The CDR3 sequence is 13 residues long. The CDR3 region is CASSPGLTIKQFF. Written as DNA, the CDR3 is TGTGCCAGCAGCCCCGGACTAACGATAAAGCAGTTCTTC.

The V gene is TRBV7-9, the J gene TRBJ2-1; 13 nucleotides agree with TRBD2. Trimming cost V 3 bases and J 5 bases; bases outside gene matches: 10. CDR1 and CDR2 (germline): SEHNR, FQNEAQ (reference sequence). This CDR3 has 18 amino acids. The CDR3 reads CASSFLRTSGRVHNEQFF. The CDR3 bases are TGTGCCAGCAGCTTTCTGAGGACTAGCGGGAGAGTCCACAATGAGCAGTTCTTC.

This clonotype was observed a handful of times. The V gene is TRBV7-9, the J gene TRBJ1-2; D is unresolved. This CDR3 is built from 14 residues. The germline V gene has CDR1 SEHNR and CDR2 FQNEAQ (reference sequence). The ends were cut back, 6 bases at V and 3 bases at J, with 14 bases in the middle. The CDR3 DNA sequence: TGTGCCAGCAGGCCTAGCCCAGAGCACTATGGCTACACCTTC. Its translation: CASRPSPEHYGYTF.

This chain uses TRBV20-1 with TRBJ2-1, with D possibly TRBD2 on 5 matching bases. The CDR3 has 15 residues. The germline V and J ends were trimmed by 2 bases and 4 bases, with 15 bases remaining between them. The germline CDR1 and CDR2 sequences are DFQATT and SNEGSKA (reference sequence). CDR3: CSARSERRGYNEQFF. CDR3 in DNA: TGCAGTGCTAGATCAGAACGGAGAGGGTACAATGAGCAGTTCTTC.

CDR3 sequence: CASTPQGLTEAFF. For the CDR3, the DNA is TGTGCCAGTACACCCCAGGGCCTAACTGAAGCTTTCTTT. This rearrangement joins TRBV19 to TRBJ1-1, with a weak D call TRBD1 (5 bases). The germline V gene has CDR1 LNHDA and CDR2 SQIVND (reference sequence). The CDR3 consists of 13 residues. Trimming removed 7 bases at V and 5 bases at J, with 14 bases between.

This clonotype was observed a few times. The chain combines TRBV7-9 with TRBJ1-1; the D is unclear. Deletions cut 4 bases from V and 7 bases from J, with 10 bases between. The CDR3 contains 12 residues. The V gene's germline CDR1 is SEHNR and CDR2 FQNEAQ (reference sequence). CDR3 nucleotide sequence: TGTGCCAGCAGCTACCTGGACGGTGAAGCTTTCTTT. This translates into CASSYLDGEAFF.

DNA of the CDR3: TGCGCCAGCAGCACGACGGGACACCCGAACACTGAAGCTTTCTTT. It codes for CASSTTGHPNTEAFF. The V gene is TRBV5-1, the J gene TRBJ1-1, with a weak D call TRBD1 (6 bases). The CDR3 is 15 amino acids. V was pared by 4 bases and J by 1 base, with 14 bases between. Germline CDR1 reads SGHRS; CDR2 reads YFSETQ.

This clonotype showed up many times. CDR3 sequence reads: CASSLTGSGTEAFF. The CDR3 nucleotides are TGTGCCAGCAGTCTTACAGGTTCGGGCACTGAAGCTTTCTTT. The V gene is TRBV27, the J gene TRBJ1-1; possibly TRBD1 for D (5 bases). The CDR3 contains 14 residues. Germline V CDR1 and CDR2: MNHEY, SMNVEV (reference sequence). Trimming left V 5 bases short and J 4 bases short, with 14 bases between.

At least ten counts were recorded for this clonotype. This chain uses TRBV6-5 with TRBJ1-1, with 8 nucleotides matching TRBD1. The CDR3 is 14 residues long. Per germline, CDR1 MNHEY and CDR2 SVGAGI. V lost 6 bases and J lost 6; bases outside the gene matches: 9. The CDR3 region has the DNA TGTGCCAGCAGAACGAGACAGGGGACATCTGAAGCTTTCTTT. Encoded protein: CASRTRQGTSEAFF.

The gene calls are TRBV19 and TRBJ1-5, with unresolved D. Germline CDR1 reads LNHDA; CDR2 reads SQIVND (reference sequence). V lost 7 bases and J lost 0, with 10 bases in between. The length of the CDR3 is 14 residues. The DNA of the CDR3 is TGTGCCAGTAATTGGCGAAATAGCAATCAGCCCCAGCATTTT. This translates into CASNWRNSNQPQHF.

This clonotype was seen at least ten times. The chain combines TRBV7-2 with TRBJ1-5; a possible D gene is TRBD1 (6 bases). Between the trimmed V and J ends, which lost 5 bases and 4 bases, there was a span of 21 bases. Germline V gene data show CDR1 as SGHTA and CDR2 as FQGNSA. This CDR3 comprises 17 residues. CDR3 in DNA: TGTGCCAGCAGCCCGGGGGGCATGGGCGCCTGGAATCAGCCCCAGCATTTT. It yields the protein CASSPGGMGAWNQPQHF.

The CDR3 DNA is TGTGCCAGCAGTGAAGGGTGGAGGAACACTGAAGCTTTCTTT. Protein sequence: CASSEGWRNTEAFF. The chain joins TRBV6-2 or TRBV6-3 to TRBJ1-1, with D hard to call. V shed 5 bases and J shed 1 base, with 11 bases lying between them. Per the germline V gene, CDR1 is MNHEY and CDR2 is SVGEGT. This CDR3 has 14 amino acids.

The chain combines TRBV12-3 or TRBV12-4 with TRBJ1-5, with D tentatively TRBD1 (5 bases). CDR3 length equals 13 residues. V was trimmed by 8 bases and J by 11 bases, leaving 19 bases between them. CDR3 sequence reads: CASHIGASTAQHF. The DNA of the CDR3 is TGTGCCAGCCACATAGGGGCAAGCACAGCCCAGCATTTT.

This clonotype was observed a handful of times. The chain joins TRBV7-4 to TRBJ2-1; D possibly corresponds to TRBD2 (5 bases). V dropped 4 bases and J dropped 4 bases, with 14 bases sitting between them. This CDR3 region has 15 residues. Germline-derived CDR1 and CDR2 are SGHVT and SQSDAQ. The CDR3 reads CASSSGSGPYNEQFF. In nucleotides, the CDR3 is TGTGCCAGCAGCTCGGGATCCGGACCGTACAATGAGCAGTTCTTC. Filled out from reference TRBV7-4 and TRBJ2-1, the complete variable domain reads GAGVSQSPRYKVAKRGRDVALRCDSISGHVTLYWYRQTLGQGSEVLTYSQSDAQRDKSGRPSGRFSAERPERSVSTLKIQRTEQGDSAVYLCASSSGSGPYNEQFFGPGTRLTVL.

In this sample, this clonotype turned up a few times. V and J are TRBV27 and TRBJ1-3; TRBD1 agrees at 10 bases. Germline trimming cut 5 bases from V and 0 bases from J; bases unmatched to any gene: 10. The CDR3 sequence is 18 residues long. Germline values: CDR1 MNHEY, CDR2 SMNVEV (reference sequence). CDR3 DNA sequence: TGTGCCAGCAGTCCCCATGGACAGGGGGGAACCTCTGGAAACACCATATATTTT. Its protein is CASSPHGQGGTSGNTIYF.

The CDR3 DNA reads TGTGCCACCAGTGACACCAGCGGGGCAGGGGCCGGGGAGCTGTTTTTT. Its translation: CATSDTSGAGAGELFF. The rearrangement joins TRBV24-1 to TRBJ2-2; possible D gene TRBD2, 7 bases. The CDR3 totals 16 residues. Germline V gene sequence: CDR1 KGHDR, CDR2 SFDVKD. Trimming left V 4 bases short and J 6 bases short, with 17 bases between.

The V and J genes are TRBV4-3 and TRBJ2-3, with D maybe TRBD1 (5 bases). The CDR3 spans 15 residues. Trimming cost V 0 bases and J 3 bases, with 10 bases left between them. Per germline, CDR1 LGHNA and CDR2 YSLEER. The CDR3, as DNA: TGCGCCAGCAGCCAAGAGGGGCTGGGAACAGATACGCAGTATTTT. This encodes CASSQEGLGTDTQYF.

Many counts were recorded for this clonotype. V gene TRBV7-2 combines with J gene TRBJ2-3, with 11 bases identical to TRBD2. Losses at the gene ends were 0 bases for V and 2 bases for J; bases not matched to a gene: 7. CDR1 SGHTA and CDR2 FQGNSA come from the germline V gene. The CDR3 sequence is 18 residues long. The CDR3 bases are TGTGCCAGCAGCTTAGCCGCGACTAGCGGGACGATCACAGATACGCAGTATTTT. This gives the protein CASSLAATSGTITDTQYF.

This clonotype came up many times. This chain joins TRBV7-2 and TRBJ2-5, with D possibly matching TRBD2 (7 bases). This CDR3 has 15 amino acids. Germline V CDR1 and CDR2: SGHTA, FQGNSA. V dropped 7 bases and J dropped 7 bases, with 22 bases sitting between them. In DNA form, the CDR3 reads TGTGCCAGCATCCCCGGACCAGGGAGGGGGGGGACCCAGTACTTC. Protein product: CASIPGPGRGGTQYF.

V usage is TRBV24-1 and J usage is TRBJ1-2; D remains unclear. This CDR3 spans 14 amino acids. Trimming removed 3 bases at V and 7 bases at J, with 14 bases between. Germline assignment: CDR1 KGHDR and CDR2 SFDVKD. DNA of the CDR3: TGTGCCACCAGTGATCCGGGGAGGGCTGGTGGCTACACCTTC. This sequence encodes CATSDPGRAGGYTF.

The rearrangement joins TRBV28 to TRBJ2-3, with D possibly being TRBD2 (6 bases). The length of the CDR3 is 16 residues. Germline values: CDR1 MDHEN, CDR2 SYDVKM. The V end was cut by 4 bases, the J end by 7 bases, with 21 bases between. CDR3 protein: CASSSGSAQGGNTQYF. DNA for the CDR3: TGTGCCAGCAGTTCTGGTAGCGCTCAAGGAGGGAATACGCAGTATTTT.

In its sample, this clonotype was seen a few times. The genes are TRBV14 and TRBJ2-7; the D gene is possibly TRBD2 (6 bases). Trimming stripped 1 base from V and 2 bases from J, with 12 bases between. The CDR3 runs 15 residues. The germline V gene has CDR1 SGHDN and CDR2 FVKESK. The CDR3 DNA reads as TGTGCCAGCAGCCAAGCAAGCGGGCGAACCTACGAGCAGTACTTC. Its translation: CASSQASGRTYEQYF.

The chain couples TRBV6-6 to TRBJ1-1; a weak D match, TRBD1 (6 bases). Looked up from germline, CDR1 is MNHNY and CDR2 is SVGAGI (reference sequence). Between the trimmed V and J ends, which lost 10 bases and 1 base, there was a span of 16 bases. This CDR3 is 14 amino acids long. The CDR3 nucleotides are TGTGCCATCACCGCCGAACAGGGGAACACTGAAGCTTTCTTT. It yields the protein CAITAEQGNTEAFF.

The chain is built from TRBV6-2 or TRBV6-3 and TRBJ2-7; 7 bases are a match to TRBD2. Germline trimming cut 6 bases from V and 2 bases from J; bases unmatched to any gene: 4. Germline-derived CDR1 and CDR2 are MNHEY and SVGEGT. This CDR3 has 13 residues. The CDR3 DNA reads TGTGCCAGCAGCCGGGACTATCCCTACGAGCAGTACGTC. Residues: CASSRDYPYEQYV.